These 14 T cell receptor beta chains originate from one sample sequenced in a study of blood T cell repertoires in COVID-19. The table came from immunoSEQ multiplex PCR; TCRdb's copy has only in-frame clones and leaves some out. Of 88,000 or so clones listed, approximately 81% are singletons. The specimen sequenced was peripheral blood. All receptors derive from a man between 60 and 75 years old with acute or convalescent COVID-19.

The rearrangement uses TRBV6-2 or TRBV6-3 and TRBJ2-5; a possible D gene is TRBD1 (6 bases). The CDR3 totals 17 residues. Trimming stripped 6 bases from V and 5 bases from J, with 25 bases between. CDR1 is MNHEY and CDR2 is SVGEGT in the germline V gene. The CDR3 spells CASSHTYSEGGSETQYF. CDR3 DNA sequence: TGTGCCAGCAGCCACACTTACTCTGAAGGGGGTTCGGAGACCCAGTACTTC.

This clone was found a few times. The V call is TRBV29-1, the J call TRBJ1-3; D not resolved. This CDR3 contains 12 residues. V lost 2 bases and J lost 4, with 6 bases in between. Germline values: CDR1 SQVTM, CDR2 ANQGSEA. For the CDR3, the DNA is TGCAGCGTTGAACCCGGGGGAAACACCATATATTTT. Its protein is CSVEPGGNTIYF.

This chain uses TRBV11-3 with TRBJ2-3; TRBD2 might be the D (6 bases). From germline, CDR1 is SGHNT and CDR2 YENEEA. This CDR3 region has 17 residues. V was clipped by 1 base and J by 0 bases, with 14 bases between them. DNA for the CDR3: TGTGCCAGCAGCTTAGCTGGCGGGGCTCCTAGCACAGATACGCAGTATTTT. This gives the protein CASSLAGGAPSTDTQYF.

The chain joins TRBV24-1 to TRBJ2-1, with 7 positions matching TRBD2. Germline V CDR1 and CDR2: KGHDR, SFDVKD. The V gene end was trimmed by 9 bases and the J gene end by 0 bases; junction bases not matched to a gene: 7. The CDR3 spans 15 residues. Here the CDR3 DNA reads TGTGCCACCCGAGCGGGGTCAAGCTCCTACAATGAGCAGTTCTTC. It encodes CATRAGSSSYNEQFF.

This clone has only one observation. The J gene is TRBJ1-5, the V gene TRBV7-2; 10 bases line up with TRBD1. Germline V gene data show CDR1 as SGHTA and CDR2 as FQGNSA. V lost 1 base to trimming and J lost 6 bases; unmatched junction nucleotides: 6. The CDR3 covers 16 residues. CDR3 DNA: TGTGCCAGCAGCTTAGTGGCAGACAGGGGGCGTCAGCCCCAGCATTTT. As protein: CASSLVADRGRQPQHF.

The gene calls are TRBV6-5 and TRBJ1-6; 10 nucleotides agree with TRBD1. The CDR3 runs to 14 residues. V lost 2 bases, J lost 10 bases, and 2 bases stayed unmatched. Germline CDR1 and CDR2: MNHEY and SVGAGI. Here the CDR3 reads CASSYGTGESPLHF. Written as DNA, the CDR3 is TGTGCCAGCAGTTACGGGACAGGGGAATCACCCCTCCACTTT.

The V call is TRBV12-3 or TRBV12-4, the J call TRBJ2-1; D gene unclear. Trimming shortened V by 4 bases and J by 5 bases, and 6 bases separated the two germline ends. This CDR3 contains 12 residues. The CDR3 DNA is TGTGCCAGCAGTTCCCAGAACAATGAGCAGTTCTTC. It codes for CASSSQNNEQFF.

This chain joins TRBV5-5 and TRBJ1-2, with 8 bases identical to TRBD1. CDR1 SGHKS and CDR2 YYEKEE come from the germline V gene (reference sequence). Unmatched junction bases numbered 7, after V lost 4 bases and J lost 2 bases. The CDR3 extends over 15 amino acids. CDR3 sequence: CASSKGQGLNYGYTF. In nucleotides, the CDR3 is TGTGCCAGCAGCAAAGGACAGGGACTGAACTATGGCTACACCTTC.

The V call is TRBV20-1, the J call TRBJ1-4; TRBD1 might be the D (5 bases). V gave up 5 bases and J gave up 15 bases, with 13 bases separating them. Germline loops: CDR1 DFQATT, CDR2 SNEGSKA (reference sequence). The CDR3 length is 10 residues. The CDR3 nucleotides read TGCAGTGCTCCGGACATTTCTATGTTTTTT. Translating gives CSAPDISMFF.

V and J are TRBV30 and TRBJ2-1, with 10 bases fitting TRBD2. The CDR3 extends over 13 amino acids. The germline gives CDR1 GTSNPN, CDR2 SVGIG (reference sequence). In nucleotides, the CDR3 is TGTGCTTACGGACTAGCGGCGTCTGGTGAGCAGTTCTTC. It yields the protein CAYGLAASGEQFF. Supplemented by reference TRBV30 and TRBJ2-1, the full variable domain reads SQTIHQWPATLVQPVGSPLSLECTVEGTSNPNLYWYRQAAGRGLQLLFYSVGIGQISSEVPQNLSASRPQDRQFILSSKKLLLSDSGFYLCAYGLAASGEQFFGPGTRLTVL.

The V gene is TRBV4-1, the J gene TRBJ2-2, with 8 bases that match TRBD1. The CDR3 sequence is 16 residues long. Per germline, CDR1 MGHRA and CDR2 YSYEKL. Trimming cost V 3 bases and J 2 bases; bases outside gene matches: 5. The CDR3 is CASSHQGAVNTGELFF. The DNA of the CDR3 is TGCGCCAGCAGCCATCAGGGGGCGGTTAACACCGGGGAGCTGTTTTTT.

This chain links TRBV5-3 with TRBJ1-5; D not certain. TRBV5-3 is an open reading frame, and its role is uncertain. V lost 0 bases to trimming and J lost 2 bases, with 9 bases between them. This CDR3 has 15 residues. The chain's CDR3 is CARSLAEVGNQPQHF. CDR3 DNA: TGTGCCAGAAGCTTGGCCGAGGTGGGCAATCAGCCCCAGCATTTT.

This clone was detected a few times. The rearrangement uses TRBV5-1 and TRBJ2-3; TRBD1 aligns across 11 bases. V lost 0 bases to trimming and J lost 3 bases; unmatched junction nucleotides: 27. There are 24 residues in the CDR3. Germline values: CDR1 SGHRS, CDR2 YFSETQ. The CDR3 protein is CASSLAHRDRGLLSQISTTDTQYF. The CDR3, as DNA: TGCGCCAGCAGCTTGGCTCACCGGGACAGGGGGTTGTTGAGCCAAATTTCAACAACAGATACGCAGTATTTT.

The DNA of the CDR3 is TGCGCCAGCAGAGTAGGACAGGGGTATGCCTTAAGGCAGTATTTT. Amino acids: CASRVGQGYALRQYF. The chain couples TRBV5-1 to TRBJ2-3; 9 bases align to TRBD1. The CDR3 consists of 15 residues. V gave up 5 bases and J gave up 11 bases; unmatched junction bases: 15. Germline CDR1 SGHRS, CDR2 YFSETQ.